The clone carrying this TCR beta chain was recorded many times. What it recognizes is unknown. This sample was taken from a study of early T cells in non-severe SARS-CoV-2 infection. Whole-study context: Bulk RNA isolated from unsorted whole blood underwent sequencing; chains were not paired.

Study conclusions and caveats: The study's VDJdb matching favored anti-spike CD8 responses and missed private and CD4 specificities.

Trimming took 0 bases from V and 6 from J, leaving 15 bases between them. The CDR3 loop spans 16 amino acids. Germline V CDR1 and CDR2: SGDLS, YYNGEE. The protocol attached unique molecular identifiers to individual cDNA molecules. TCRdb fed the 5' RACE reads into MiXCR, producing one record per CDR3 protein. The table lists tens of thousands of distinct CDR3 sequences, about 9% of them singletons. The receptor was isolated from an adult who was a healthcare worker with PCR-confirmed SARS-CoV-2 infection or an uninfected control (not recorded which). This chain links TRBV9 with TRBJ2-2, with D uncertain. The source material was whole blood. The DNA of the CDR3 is TGTGCCAGCAGCGTAGATTACCGCAACCCACCCGGGGAGCTGTTTTTT. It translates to CASSVDYRNPPGELFF. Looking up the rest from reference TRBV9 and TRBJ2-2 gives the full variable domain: DSGVTQTPKHLITATGQRVTLRCSPRSGDLSVYWYQQSLDQGLQFLIQYYNGEERAKGNILERFSAQQFPDLHSELNLSSLELGDSALYFCASSVDYRNPPGELFFGEGSRLTVL.